This T cell receptor beta chain was observed in a study of blood T cell repertoires in COVID-19. Overall study: Sites across the United States, Italy and Spain contributed samples from acute and convalescent COVID-19. PBMCs, B-cell-depleted T cells, or T cells were the source of the cDNA or gDNA that made up the material.

The authors' processing: Counts of nucleated cells, estimated from reference gene primer amplification, were obtained. Sequencing used immunoSEQ multiplex PCR; TCRdb keeps in-frame clones, though not all of them. V, J and clone size reflect that table, while D and trimming were determined from the DNA. The sample gives some 78,000 clones, around 89% of which show up once; about 4.3% is in the top ten. From germline, CDR1 is SQVTM and CDR2 ANQGSEA. The CDR3 has 12 amino acids. V dropped 3 bases and J dropped 7 bases, with 11 bases sitting between them. Material: peripheral blood. The chain combines TRBV29-1 with TRBJ2-3, with a tentative D call TRBD1 (7 bases). This sequence originates from a woman older than 75 with active or convalescent COVID-19. CDR3 sequence reads: CSVEAGGNTQYF. CDR3 DNA: TGCAGCGTTGAGGCAGGGGGGAATACGCAGTATTTT.